The present T cell receptor beta chain was sequenced within a study of blood T cell repertoires in COVID-19 (TCRdb year 2020). Regarding the research as a whole: The collaborator samples originated in the United States, Italy and Spain and spanned the acute and convalescent phases of COVID-19. The material from the prospective study consisted of cDNA or gDNA derived from T cells, B-cell-depleted T cells, or PBMCs. The dataset comprised deeply sampled blood TCRbeta repertoires from subjects exposed to, actively infected with, or recovered from COVID-19. A freely available public database, intended as a resource for researchers studying the immune response to SARS-CoV-2, is where the repertoires were released. Samples were obtained from the ongoing ImmuneRACE study (first 160 participants) and from about 1,300 subjects provided by 6 global collaborators. Nearly every sample came with metadata listing a de-identified subject ID, COVID-19 status, age in years and sex. Where available, HLA class I and class II types were obtained from metadata supplied by the sample provider rather than from assay-based typing.

TCRbeta CDR3 regions were amplified from genomic DNA using the immunoSEQ Assay, a bias-controlled multiplex PCR. The original pipeline was this. Within the assay, amplification of reference gene primers was used to estimate how many nucleated cells each sample contained. Sequence reads were collapsed and filtered to measure the absolute abundance of every unique TCRbeta CDR3 rearrangement. For each sample, productive Simpson clonality was calculated as the square root of Simpson's diversity index over productive rearrangements. Here the immuneACCESS table is served through TCRdb, limited to in-frame sequences with V and J called. Missing clones are a known gap in these copies; in checked studies unresolved V genes cover under half, and the rest lacks a known reason. D and trimming come from the DNA, and the V and J calls and clone size come from that table. In all, the sample holds approximately 210,000 clones, and 81% of those were seen once. 8% to 9% of the sample lies in the top ten.

The study at large found these results: The amount of clinical and demographic metadata varied by source and participant and was provided uncurated.

The germline ends are 13 bases apart after V is trimmed by 4 bases and J by 0 bases. Measured from the cysteine to the phenylalanine, the CDR3 is 16 residues long. The retained sequence is limited to the CDR3, 48 bases, with the frame set at the first base. CDR1 is given as MDHEN and CDR2 as SYDVKM, both from the germline V gene. Participants in the prospective study were aged roughly 18 to 89 years, lived in about two dozen United States geographic areas, and enrolled through a virtual design. To assign participants to cohorts, the prospective study relied on clinical history that participants themselves reported in a screening survey and a study questionnaire. Mobile phlebotomists in the prospective study collected whole blood, serum and a nasopharyngeal or oropharyngeal swab from every participant. Additional blood draws and questionnaires over a roughly two-month period could optionally be provided by prospective study participants. Before DNA extraction, prospective study blood samples were shipped either frozen or at room temperature.

In the case of this clone: Its antigen is still unknown. No quality values exist for individual bases; no much larger clone is one base distant.

The TCR comes from a woman aged 45-65 years with acute COVID-19. The chain uses TRBV28 and TRBJ1-3; the D gene is perhaps TRBD1, from 6 matching bases. Source material: PBMCs or T cells enriched from blood (not recorded which). The CDR3 reads as follows: CASSSPGHSSGNTIYF. The sequenced DNA: TGTGCCAGCAGTTCCCCGGGACACAGCTCTGGAAACACCATATATTTT. Extended through the reference TRBV28 and TRBJ1-3 proteins, this CDR3 yields the full variable domain: DVKVTQSSRYLVKRTGEKVFLECVQDMDHENMFWYRQDPGLGLRLIYFSYDVKMKEKGDIPEGYSVSREKKERFSLILESASTNQTSMYLCASSSPGHSSGNTIYFGEGSWLTVV.